A single sample is the source of the 9 T cell receptor beta chains below, sequenced in a study of CD8 T cells in ankylosing spondylitis. Their specific antigens are unknown. Study observations and caveats: Seemingly characteristic of ankylosing spondylitis blood was a TCR beta motif consisting of under ten highly homologous variants.

TCRdb used MiXCR to reprocess the 5' RACE reads, holding one entry per CDR3 protein. The repertoire has 300,000 to 400,000 distinct CDR3 sequences, around 20% of them found once; the top ten carry about a sixth. The sequencing input was blood, either unsorted or a sorted T cell fraction (not recorded which). The source is a male donor with ankylosing spondylitis.

CDR3 protein: CASSYGTSGSYEQFF. In DNA, the CDR3 is TGTGCCAGCAGTTACGGGACTAGCGGGAGTTATGAGCAGTTCTTC. The gene calls are TRBV6-2 or TRBV6-3 and TRBJ2-1; 14 nucleotides line up with TRBD2. With V trimmed by 2 bases and J by 8 bases, 2 bases remained unmatched. Germline V gene sequence: CDR1 MNHEY, CDR2 SVGEGT. This CDR3 region has 15 residues.

The sample holds a few counts of this clonotype. The chain couples TRBV13 to TRBJ2-7, with 8 bases fitting TRBD2. The CDR3 has 15 amino acids. Trimming took 3 bases from V and 4 from J; bases not matched to a gene: 8. From germline, CDR1 is PRHDT and CDR2 FYEKMQ (reference sequence). CDR3 DNA sequence: TGTGCCAGCAGCTTTGGCGGGAGGAGTACTTACGAGCAGTACTTC. Its protein is CASSFGGRSTYEQYF.

This clonotype occurred many times. V usage is TRBV6-1 and J usage is TRBJ2-7; 7 positions match TRBD1. The CDR3 extends over 14 amino acids. With 4 bases clipped from V and 7 bases from J, the junction kept 10 bases outside the gene matches. Per germline, CDR1 MNHNS and CDR2 SASEGT. CDR3 DNA sequence: TGTGCCAGCAGTGCATCCGGGACAGTAAAAGAGCAGTACTTC. As protein: CASSASGTVKEQYF.

This clonotype appeared once. The V gene is TRBV4-1, the J gene TRBJ1-5; 10 bases match TRBD1. CDR1 is MGHRA and CDR2 is YSYEKL in the germline V gene. J was trimmed by 7 bases and V by 0 bases; bases with no gene match: 6. The CDR3 is made up of 16 amino acids. The CDR3 spells CASSQDLGQGFQPQHF. For the CDR3, the DNA is TGCGCCAGCAGCCAAGATTTGGGACAGGGGTTCCAGCCCCAGCATTTT.

The CDR3 loop is CASSFSGGSYTF. For the CDR3, the DNA is TGTGCCAGCAGTTTTTCGGGGGGTAGCTACACCTTC. The V gene is TRBV12-3 or TRBV12-4, the J gene TRBJ1-2, with a tentative D call TRBD1 (5 bases). V was pared by 3 bases and J by 9 bases, with 11 bases between. The CDR3 extends over 12 amino acids.

The gene calls are TRBV18 and TRBJ1-2, with D uncertain. Germline lookup yields CDR1 KGHSH and CDR2 LQKENI. Deletions cut 3 bases from V and 0 bases from J, with 11 bases between. The CDR3 runs to 15 residues. CDR3 amino acids: CASSPREGANYGYTF. The CDR3 region has the DNA TGTGCCAGCTCACCGCGGGAGGGTGCTAACTATGGCTACACCTTC.

Many counts were recorded for this clonotype. J is TRBJ2-7 and V is TRBV5-1; no reliable D call. This CDR3 spans 14 amino acids. The germline V and J ends were trimmed by 0 bases and 0 bases, with 7 bases remaining between them. Germline CDR1 and CDR2: SGHRS and YFSETQ. As DNA, the CDR3 is TGCGCCAGCAGCTTGGATAGAAGCTCCTACGAGCAGTACTTC. This codes for CASSLDRSSYEQYF.

This clonotype has more than one count but fewer than ten. The chain couples TRBV5-1 to TRBJ2-7; 8 bases are a match to TRBD2. The CDR3 sequence is 14 residues long. V was pared by 7 bases and J by 0 bases, with 6 bases of the junction left unmatched. Germline values: CDR1 SGHRS, CDR2 YFSETQ. CDR3 sequence (DNA): TGCGCCAGCCAGCGGGAGCTGAGCTCCTACGAGCAGTACTTC. Amino acid sequence: CASQRELSSYEQYF.

Only a few counts were recorded for this clonotype. CDR3: CASTPRSYRGRRNEQFF. The CDR3 bases are TGTGCCAGCACTCCGCGAAGCTACAGGGGGCGTCGAAATGAGCAGTTCTTC. The J gene is TRBJ2-1, the V gene TRBV28; 9 nucleotides line up with TRBD1. The CDR3 totals 17 residues. The germline CDR1 and CDR2 sequences are MDHEN and SYDVKM. With 7 bases clipped from V and 7 bases from J, the junction kept 17 bases outside the gene matches. The entire variable domain, with the rest obtained from reference TRBV28 and TRBJ2-1, is as follows: DVKVTQSSRYLVKRTGEKVFLECVQDMDHENMFWYRQDPGLGLRLIYFSYDVKMKEKGDIPEGYSVSREKKERFSLILESASTNQTSMYLCASTPRSYRGRRNEQFFGPGTRLTVL.